This TCR beta chain was obtained from a study of T cell responses to AZD1222 COVID-19 vaccine. Regarding the study as a whole: Targeting of unmutated variant regions was reportedly seen in nearly half of spike-specific TCRs. Spike was spanned by vaccine-associated CD4 TCRs, which were dominant at 160-218 and 743-854. Donors were chiefly white British, with a greater number of females, and clonal diversity was perhaps underestimated.

About this clone itself: Its target is unknown.

The CDR3 contains 16 residues. V lost 4 bases, J lost 3 bases, and 16 bases lay in between. Germline lookup yields CDR1 MNHEY and CDR2 SVGAGI. The assay was immunoSEQ multiplex PCR, and TCRdb's table has in-frame clones only and misses some. This table holds around 130,000 clones, about 93% found once. This TCR was recovered from an adult who received the MenACWY meningococcal vaccine as a control. The source was peripheral blood, collected 28 days after the second dose of the MenACWY control vaccine. The chain couples TRBV6-5 to TRBJ1-5; no clear D gene. CDR3 in amino acids: CASSFAGHAPNQPQHF. DNA for the CDR3: TGTGCCAGCAGTTTCGCAGGCCACGCTCCCAATCAGCCCCAGCATTTT.